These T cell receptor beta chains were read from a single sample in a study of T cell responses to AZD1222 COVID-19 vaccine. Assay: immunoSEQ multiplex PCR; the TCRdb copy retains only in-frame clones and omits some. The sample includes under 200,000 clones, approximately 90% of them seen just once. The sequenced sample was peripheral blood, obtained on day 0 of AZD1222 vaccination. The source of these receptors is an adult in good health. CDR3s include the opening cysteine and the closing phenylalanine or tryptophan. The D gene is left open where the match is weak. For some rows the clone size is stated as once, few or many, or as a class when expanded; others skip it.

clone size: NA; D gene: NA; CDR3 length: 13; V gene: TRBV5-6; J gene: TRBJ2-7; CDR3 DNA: TGTGCCAGCAGCTTGAGATTCGGGGGACTGCAGTACTTC; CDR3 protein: CASSLRFGGLQYF
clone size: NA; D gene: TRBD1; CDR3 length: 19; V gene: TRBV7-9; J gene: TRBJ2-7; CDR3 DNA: TGTGCCAGCAGCTTAGCAAAAAGGTGGACAGGGGGCGGAATCTACGAGCAGTACTTC; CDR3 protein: CASSLAKRWTGGGIYEQYF
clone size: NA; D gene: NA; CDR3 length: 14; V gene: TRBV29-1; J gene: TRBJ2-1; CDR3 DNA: TGCAGCGTTGATAGCGTTAGCTCCTACAATGAGCAGTTCTTC; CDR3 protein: CSVDSVSSYNEQFF
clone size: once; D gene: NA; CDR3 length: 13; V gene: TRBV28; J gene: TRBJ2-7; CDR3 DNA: TGTGCCAGCAGTTTTATGGGGTCCTACGAGCAGTACTTC; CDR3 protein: CASSFMGSYEQYF
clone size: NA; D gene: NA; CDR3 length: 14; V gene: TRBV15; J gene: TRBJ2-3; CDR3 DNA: TGTGCCACCAGCAGAGCCGGGAACCCAGATACGCAGTATTTT; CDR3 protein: CATSRAGNPDTQYF
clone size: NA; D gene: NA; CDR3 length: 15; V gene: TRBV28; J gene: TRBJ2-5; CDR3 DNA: TGTGCCAGCTCGCACCTTCTCGAGGTGGGAGAGACCCAGTACTTC; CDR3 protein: CASSHLLEVGETQYF
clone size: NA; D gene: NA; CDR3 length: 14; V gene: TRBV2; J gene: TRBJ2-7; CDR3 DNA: TGTGCCAGCAAAGGGCAGGGGAGCTCCTACGAGCAGTACTTC; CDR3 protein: CASKGQGSSYEQYF
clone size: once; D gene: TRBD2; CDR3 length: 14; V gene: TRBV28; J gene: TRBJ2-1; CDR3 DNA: TGTGCCAGCAGTACTAGCGGGAGCCACAATGAGCAGTTCTTC; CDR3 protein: CASSTSGSHNEQFF
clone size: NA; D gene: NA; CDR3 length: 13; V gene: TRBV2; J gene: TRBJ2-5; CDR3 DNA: TGTGCCAGCAACAGACAGGCACAAGAGACCCAGTACTTC; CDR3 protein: CASNRQAQETQYF
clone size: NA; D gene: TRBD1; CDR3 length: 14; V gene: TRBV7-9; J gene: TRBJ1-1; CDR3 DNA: TGTGCCAGCAGCCAAAGACAGGGGAACACTGAAGCTTTCTTT; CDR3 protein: CASSQRQGNTEAFF
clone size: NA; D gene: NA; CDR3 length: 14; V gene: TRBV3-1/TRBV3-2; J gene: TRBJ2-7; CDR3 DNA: TGTGCCAGCAGCCAAGATTTGCCGGACAGTTTCCGGTACTTC; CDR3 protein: CASSQDLPDSFRYF
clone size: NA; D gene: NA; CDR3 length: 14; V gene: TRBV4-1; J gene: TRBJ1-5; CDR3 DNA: TGCGCCAGCAGCCAGGCAGATAGCAATCAGCCCCAGCATTTT; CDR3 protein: CASSQADSNQPQHF
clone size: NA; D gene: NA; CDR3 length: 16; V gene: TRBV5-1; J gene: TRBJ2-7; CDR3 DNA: TGCGCCAGCAGCCTGGGTCCGGACAGCAACCTCTACGAGCAGTACTTC; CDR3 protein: CASSLGPDSNLYEQYF
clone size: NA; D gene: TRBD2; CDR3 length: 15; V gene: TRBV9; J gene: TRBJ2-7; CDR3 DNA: TGTGCCAGCAGCGTCGAAGCGGGAGGATCCTACGAGCAGTACTTC; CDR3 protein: CASSVEAGGSYEQYF
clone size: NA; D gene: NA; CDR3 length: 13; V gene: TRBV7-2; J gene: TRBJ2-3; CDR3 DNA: TGTGCCAGCCTTAGCGGCCCTAGAGATACGCAGTATTTT; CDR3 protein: CASLSGPRDTQYF
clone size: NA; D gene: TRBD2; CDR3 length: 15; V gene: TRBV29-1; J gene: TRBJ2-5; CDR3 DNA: TGCAGCGTCAACCCGACTAGCGGGAACGGGGAGACCCAGTACTTC; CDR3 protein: CSVNPTSGNGETQYF
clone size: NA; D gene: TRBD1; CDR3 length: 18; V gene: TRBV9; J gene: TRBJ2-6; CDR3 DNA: TGTGCCAGCAGCCCCATAGGGACAGGGTCCTCTGGGGCCAACGTCCTGACTTTC; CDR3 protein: CASSPIGTGSSGANVLTF
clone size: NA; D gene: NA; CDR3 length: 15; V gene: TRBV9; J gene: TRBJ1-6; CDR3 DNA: TGTGCCAGCAGCGTAGGGGACTCCTATAATTCACCCCTCCACTTT; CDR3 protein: CASSVGDSYNSPLHF